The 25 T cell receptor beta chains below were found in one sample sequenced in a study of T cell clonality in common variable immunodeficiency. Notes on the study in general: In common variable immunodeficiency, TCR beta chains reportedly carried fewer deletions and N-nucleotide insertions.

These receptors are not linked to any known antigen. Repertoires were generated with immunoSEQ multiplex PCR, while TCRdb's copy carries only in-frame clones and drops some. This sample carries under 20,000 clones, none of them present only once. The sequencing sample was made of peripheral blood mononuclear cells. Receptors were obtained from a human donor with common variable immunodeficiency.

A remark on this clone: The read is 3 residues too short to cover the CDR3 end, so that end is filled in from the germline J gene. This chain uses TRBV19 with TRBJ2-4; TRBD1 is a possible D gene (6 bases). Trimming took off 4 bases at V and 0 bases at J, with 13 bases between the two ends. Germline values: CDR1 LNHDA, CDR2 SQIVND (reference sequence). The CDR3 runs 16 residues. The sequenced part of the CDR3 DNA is TGTGCCAGTAGTAACGACAGGACTCTAGCCAAAAACATT. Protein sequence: CASSNDRTLAKNI. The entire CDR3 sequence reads CASSNDRTLAKNIQYF.

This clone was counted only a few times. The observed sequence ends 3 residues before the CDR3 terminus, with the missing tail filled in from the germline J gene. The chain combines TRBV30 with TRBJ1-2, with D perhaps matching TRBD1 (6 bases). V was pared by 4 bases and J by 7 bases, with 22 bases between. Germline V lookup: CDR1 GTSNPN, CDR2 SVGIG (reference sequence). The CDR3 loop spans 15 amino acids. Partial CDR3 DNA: TGTGCCTGGATTGCAACAGGGCCCGCTCTGTCTGGC. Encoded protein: CAWIATGPALSG. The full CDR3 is CAWIATGPALSGYTF.

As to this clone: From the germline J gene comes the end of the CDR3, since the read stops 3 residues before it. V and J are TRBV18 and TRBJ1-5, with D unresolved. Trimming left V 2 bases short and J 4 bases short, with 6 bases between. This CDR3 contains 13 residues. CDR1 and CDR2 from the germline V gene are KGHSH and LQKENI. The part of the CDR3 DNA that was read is TGTGCCAGCTCACCAGGCAGTAATCAGCCC. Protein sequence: CASSPGSNQP. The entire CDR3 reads CASSPGSNQPQHF.

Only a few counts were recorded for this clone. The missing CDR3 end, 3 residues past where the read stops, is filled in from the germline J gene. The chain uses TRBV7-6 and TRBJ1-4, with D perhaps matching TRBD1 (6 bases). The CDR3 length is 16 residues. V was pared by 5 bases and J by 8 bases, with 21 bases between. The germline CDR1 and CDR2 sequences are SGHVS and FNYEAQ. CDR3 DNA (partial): TGTGCCAGCAGCACATATTACAGGGAGGGAGAAGAAAAA. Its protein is CASSTYYREGEEK. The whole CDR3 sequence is CASSTYYREGEEKLFF.

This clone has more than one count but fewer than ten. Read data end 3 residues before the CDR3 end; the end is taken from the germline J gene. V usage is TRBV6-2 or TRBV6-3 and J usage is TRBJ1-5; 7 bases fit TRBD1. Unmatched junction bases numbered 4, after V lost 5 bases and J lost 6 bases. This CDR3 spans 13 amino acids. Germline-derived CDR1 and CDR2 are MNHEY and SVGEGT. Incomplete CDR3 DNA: TGTGCCAGCAGTAGACAGGGTATTCAGCCC. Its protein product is CASSRQGIQP. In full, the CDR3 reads CASSRQGIQPQHF.

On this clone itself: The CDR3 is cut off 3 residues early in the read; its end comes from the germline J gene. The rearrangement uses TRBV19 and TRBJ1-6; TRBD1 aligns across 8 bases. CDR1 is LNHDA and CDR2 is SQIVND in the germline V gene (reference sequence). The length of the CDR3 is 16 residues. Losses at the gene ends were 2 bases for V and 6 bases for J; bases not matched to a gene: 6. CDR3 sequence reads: CASSIQGANTNSPLHF. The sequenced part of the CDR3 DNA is TGTGCCAGTAGTATACAGGGGGCCAATACTAATTCACCC.

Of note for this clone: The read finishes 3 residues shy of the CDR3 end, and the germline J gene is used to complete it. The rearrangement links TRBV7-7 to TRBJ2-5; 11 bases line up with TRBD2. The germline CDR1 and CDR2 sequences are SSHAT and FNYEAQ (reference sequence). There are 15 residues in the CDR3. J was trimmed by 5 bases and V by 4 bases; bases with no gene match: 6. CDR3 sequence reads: CASSSIAGGIETQYF. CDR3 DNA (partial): TGTGCCAGCAGCTCAATAGCGGGGGGGATTGAGACC. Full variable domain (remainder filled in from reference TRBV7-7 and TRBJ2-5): GAGVSQSPRYKVTKRGQDVTLRCDPISSHATLYWYQQALGQGPEFLTYFNYEAQPDKSGLPSDRFSAERPEGSISTLTIQRTEQRDSAMYRCASSSIAGGIETQYFGPGTRLLVL.

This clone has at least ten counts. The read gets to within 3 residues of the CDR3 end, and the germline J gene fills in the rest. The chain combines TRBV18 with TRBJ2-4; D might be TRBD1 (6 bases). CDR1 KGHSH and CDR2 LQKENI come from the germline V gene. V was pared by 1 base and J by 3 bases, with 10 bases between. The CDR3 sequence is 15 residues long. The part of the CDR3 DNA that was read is TGTGCCAGCTCACCACAGGGGGTGGTCAAAAACATT. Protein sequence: CASSPQGVVKNI. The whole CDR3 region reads CASSPQGVVKNIQYF. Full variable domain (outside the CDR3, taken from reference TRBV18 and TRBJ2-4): NAGVMQNPRHLVRRRGQEARLRCSPMKGHSHVYWYRQLPEEGLKFMVYLQKENIIDESGMPKERFSAEFPKEGPSILRIQQVVRGDSAAYFCASSPQGVVKNIQYFGAGTRLSVL.

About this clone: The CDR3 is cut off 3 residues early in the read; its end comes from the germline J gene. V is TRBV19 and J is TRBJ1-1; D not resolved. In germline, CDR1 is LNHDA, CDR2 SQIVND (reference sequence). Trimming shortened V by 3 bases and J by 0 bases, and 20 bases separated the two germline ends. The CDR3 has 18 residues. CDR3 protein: CASSMDWSGIRLNTEAFF. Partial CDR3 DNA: TGTGCCAGTAGTATGGATTGGTCGGGTATCAGACTGAACACTGAA.

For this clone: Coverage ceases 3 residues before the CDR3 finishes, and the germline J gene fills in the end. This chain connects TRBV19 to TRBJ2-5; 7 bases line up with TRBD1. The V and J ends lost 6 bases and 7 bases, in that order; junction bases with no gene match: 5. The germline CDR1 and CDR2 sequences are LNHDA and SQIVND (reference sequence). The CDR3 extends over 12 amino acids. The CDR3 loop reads CASSGQVGTQYF. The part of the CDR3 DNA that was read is TGTGCCAGTAGCGGACAGGTGGGGACC.

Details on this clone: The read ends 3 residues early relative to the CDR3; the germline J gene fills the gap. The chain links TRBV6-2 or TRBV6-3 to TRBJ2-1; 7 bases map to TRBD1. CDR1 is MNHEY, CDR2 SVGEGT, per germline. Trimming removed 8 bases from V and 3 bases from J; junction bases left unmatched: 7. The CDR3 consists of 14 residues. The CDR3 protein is CASEGQPFYNEQFF. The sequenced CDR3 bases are TGTGCCAGCGAGGGACAGCCTTTCTACAATGAG.

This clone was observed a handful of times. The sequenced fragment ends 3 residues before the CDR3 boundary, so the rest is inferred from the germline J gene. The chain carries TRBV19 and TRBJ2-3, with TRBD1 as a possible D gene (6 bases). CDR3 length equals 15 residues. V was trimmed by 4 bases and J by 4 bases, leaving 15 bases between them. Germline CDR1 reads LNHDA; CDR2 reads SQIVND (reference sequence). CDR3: CASSTLQGWADTQYF. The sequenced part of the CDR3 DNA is TGTGCCAGTAGTACCCTACAGGGTTGGGCAGATACG. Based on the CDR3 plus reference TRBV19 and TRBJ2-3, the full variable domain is DGGITQSPKYLFRKEGQNVTLSCEQNLNHDAMYWYRQDPGQGLRLIYYSQIVNDFQKGDIAEGYSVSREKKESFPLTVTSAQKNPTAFYLCASSTLQGWADTQYFGPGTRLTVL.

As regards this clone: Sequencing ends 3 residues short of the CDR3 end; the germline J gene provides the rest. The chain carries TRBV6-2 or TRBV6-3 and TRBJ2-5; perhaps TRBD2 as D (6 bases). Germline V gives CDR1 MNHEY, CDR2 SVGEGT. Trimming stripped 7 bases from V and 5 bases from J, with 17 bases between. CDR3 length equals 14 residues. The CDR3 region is CASIRDSNWETQYF. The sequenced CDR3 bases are TGTGCCAGCATTCGGGACTCAAACTGGGAGACC.

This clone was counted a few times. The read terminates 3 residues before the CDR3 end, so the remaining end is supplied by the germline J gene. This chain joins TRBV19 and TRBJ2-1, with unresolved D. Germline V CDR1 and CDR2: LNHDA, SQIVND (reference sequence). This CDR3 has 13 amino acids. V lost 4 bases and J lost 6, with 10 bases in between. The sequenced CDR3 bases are TGTGCCAGTAGTACCTACCCCCTCAATGAG. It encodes CASSTYPLNE. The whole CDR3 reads CASSTYPLNEQFF.

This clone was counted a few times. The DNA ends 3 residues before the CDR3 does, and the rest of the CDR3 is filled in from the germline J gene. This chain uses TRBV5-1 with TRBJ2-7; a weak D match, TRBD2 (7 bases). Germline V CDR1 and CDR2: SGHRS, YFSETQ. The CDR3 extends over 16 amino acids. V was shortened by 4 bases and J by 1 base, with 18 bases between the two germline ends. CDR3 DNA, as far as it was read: TGCGCCAGCAGCCCGGGAGGACAGAGATTATCCTACGAG. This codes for CASSPGGQRLSYE. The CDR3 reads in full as CASSPGGQRLSYEQYF.

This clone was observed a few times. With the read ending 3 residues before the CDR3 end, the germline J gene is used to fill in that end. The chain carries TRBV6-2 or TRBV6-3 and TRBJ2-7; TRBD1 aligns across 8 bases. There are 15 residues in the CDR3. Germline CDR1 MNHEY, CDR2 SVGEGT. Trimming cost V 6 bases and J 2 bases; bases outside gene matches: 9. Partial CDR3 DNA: TGTGCCAGCAGGGGGAGGACAGGGCTTACCTACGAG. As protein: CASRGRTGLTYE. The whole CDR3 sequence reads CASRGRTGLTYEQYF.

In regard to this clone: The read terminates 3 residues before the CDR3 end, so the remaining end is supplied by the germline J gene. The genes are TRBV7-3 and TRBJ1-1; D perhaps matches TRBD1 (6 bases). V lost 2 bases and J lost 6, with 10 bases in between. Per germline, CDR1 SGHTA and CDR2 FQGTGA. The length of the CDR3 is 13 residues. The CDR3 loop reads CASSLFSGAEAFF. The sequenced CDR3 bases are TGTGCCAGCAGCTTATTTTCAGGGGCTGAA.

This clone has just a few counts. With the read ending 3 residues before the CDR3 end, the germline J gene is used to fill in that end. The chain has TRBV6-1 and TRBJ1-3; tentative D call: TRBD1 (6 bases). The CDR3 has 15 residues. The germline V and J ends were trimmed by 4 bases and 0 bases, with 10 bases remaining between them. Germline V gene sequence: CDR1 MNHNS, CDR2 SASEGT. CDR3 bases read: TGTGCCAGCAGTGTGGGGGGGGCCTCTGGAAACACC. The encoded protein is CASSVGGASGNT. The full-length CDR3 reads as CASSVGGASGNTIYF.

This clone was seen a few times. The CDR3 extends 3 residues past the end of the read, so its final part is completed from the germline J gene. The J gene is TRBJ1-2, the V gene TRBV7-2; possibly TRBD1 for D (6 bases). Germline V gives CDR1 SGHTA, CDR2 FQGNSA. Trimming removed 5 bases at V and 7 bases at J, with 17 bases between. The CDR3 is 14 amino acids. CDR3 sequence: CASSQAQGISGYTF. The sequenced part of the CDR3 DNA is TGTGCCAGCAGCCAGGCCCAGGGGATTTCTGGC.

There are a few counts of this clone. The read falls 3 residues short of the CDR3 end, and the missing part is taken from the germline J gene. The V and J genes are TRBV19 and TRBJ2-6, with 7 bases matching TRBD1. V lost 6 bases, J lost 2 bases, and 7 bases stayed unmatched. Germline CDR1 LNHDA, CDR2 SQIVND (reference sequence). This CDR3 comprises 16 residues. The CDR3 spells CASRLTTGAGANVLTF. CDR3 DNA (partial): TGTGCCAGTAGGTTGACCACAGGGGCTGGGGCCAACGTC.

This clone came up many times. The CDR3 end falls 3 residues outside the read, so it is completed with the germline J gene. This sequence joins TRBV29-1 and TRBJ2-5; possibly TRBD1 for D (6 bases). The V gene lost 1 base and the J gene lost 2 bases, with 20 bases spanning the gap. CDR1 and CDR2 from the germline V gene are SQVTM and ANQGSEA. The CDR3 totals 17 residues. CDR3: CSVEGSEDSQAQETQYF. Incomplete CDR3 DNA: TGCAGCGTTGAAGGATCGGAGGACAGCCAAGCGCAAGAGACC.

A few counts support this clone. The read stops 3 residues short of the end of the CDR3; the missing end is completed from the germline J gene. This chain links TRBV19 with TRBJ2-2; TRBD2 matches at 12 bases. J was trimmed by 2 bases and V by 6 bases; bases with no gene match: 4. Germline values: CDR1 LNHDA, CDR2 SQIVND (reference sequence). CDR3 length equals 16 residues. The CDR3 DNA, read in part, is TGTGCCAGTAGCCGGACTAGCGGGGCTAACACCGGGGAG. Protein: CASSRTSGANTGE. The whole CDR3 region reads CASSRTSGANTGELFF.

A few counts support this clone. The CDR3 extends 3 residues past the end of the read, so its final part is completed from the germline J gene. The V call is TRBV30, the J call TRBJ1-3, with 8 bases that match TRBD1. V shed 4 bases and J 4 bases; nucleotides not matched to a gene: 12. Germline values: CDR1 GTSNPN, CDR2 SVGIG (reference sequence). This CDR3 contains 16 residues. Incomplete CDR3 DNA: TGTGCCTGGACTAGCTGGAGACAGGGGAGGGGAAACACC. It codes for CAWTSWRQGRGNT. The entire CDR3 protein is CAWTSWRQGRGNTIYF.

The DNA read from the CDR3 is TGTGCCTGGAGTCCACAGCCTCAGTTTAGCGGGCCCACCTACAATGAG. Translation gives CAWSPQPQFSGPTYNE. The entire CDR3 protein reads CAWSPQPQFSGPTYNEQFF. J is TRBJ2-1 and V is TRBV30; 7 nucleotides line up with TRBD2. Read data end 3 residues before the CDR3 end; the end is taken from the germline J gene. This CDR3 has 19 amino acids. The V gene's germline CDR1 is GTSNPN and CDR2 SVGIG (reference sequence). Trimming cost V 2 bases and J 2 bases; bases outside gene matches: 18.

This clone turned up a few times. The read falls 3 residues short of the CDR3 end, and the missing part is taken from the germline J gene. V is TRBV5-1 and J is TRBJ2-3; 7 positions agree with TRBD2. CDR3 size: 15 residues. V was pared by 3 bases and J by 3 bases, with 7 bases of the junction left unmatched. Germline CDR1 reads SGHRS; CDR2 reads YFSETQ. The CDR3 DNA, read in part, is TGCGCCAGCAGCTATGGACTAGAGGTAACAGATACG. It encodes CASSYGLEVTDT. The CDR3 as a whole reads CASSYGLEVTDTQYF. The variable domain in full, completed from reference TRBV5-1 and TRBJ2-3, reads KAGVTQTPRYLIKTRGQQVTLSCSPISGHRSVSWYQQTPGQGLQFLFEYFSETQRNKGNFPGRFSGRQFSNSRSEMNVSTLELGDSALYLCASSYGLEVTDTQYFGPGTRLTVL.